The 16 T cell receptor beta chains in this list originate from one sample, sequenced in a study of blood T cell repertoires in COVID-19. Only in-frame clones appear in the TCRdb table, and some are missing; sequencing was by immunoSEQ multiplex PCR. The sample yields about 260,000 clones, 88% seen once. The sample comprised peripheral blood. The receptors were sampled from a human donor in a cohort sampled during active COVID-19.

J is TRBJ1-2 and V is TRBV19; 8 bases fit TRBD1. Germline V gene data show CDR1 as LNHDA and CDR2 as SQIVND (reference sequence). With V trimmed by 7 bases and J by 8 bases, 15 bases remained unmatched. This CDR3 is 15 amino acids long. The CDR3 nucleotides read TGTGCCAGTAAAACGGGACAGGCCTCTCGGCGGGGCTACACCTTC. Its translation is CASKTGQASRRGYTF.

This chain links TRBV2 with TRBJ1-5; 8 bases are a match to TRBD1. This CDR3 has 15 amino acids. Unmatched junction bases numbered 10, after V lost 8 bases and J lost 4 bases. Germline assignment: CDR1 SNHLY and CDR2 FYNNEI. CDR3 loop: CASSDRVIGNQPQHF. The CDR3 DNA sequence: TGTGCCAGCTCGGACAGGGTTATTGGAAATCAGCCCCAGCATTTT.

The gene calls are TRBV19 and TRBJ1-2, with D perhaps matching TRBD1 (5 bases). The CDR3 spans 16 residues. Germline CDR1 and CDR2: LNHDA and SQIVND (reference sequence). V lost 4 bases and J 0 bases, leaving 15 bases between the germline ends. CDR3 in amino acids: CASSTSDRPTNYGYTF. The CDR3 DNA sequence: TGTGCCAGTAGTACGAGTGACAGACCCACTAACTATGGCTACACCTTC. Together with reference TRBV19 and TRBJ1-2, the CDR3 gives the full variable domain: DGGITQSPKYLFRKEGQNVTLSCEQNLNHDAMYWYRQDPGQGLRLIYYSQIVNDFQKGDIAEGYSVSREKKESFPLTVTSAQKNPTAFYLCASSTSDRPTNYGYTFGSGTRLTVV.

The rearrangement links TRBV6-5 to TRBJ2-6, with 7 bases identical to TRBD1. CDR3 length equals 15 residues. V lost 10 bases to trimming and J lost 2 bases; unmatched junction nucleotides: 8. The germline V gene has CDR1 MNHEY and CDR2 SVGAGI. The CDR3 sequence is CATSLGTAGANVLTF. In nucleotides, the CDR3 is TGTGCCACTTCCTTAGGGACAGCTGGGGCCAACGTCCTGACTTTC.

This clone was counted only a few times. The chain recombines TRBV7-9 with TRBJ2-7; unclear D gene. V shed 7 bases and J shed 3 bases, with 13 bases lying between them. Germline V gives CDR1 SEHNR, CDR2 FQNEAQ (reference sequence). CDR3 length: 13 amino acids. CDR3 DNA: TGTGCCAGCACCCTGGCGGAACTCTACGAGCAGTACTTC. Residues: CASTLAELYEQYF. Variable domain in full (rest from reference TRBV7-9 and TRBJ2-7): DTGVSQNPRHKITKRGQNVTFRCDPISEHNRLYWYRQTLGQGPEFLTYFQNEAQLEKSRLLSDRFSAERPKGSFSTLEIQRTEQGDSAMYLCASTLAELYEQYFGPGTRLTVT.

The chain combines TRBV7-9 with TRBJ2-7; 8 bases agree with TRBD1. Germline V lookup: CDR1 SEHNR, CDR2 FQNEAQ (reference sequence). This CDR3 is built from 14 residues. V gave up 5 bases and J gave up 2 bases; unmatched junction bases: 5. CDR3 in amino acids: CASSMDRETYEQYF. The CDR3 DNA follows: TGTGCCAGCAGCATGGACAGGGAAACCTACGAGCAGTACTTC.

This chain links TRBV4-3 with TRBJ1-2, with D unresolved. V was shortened by 1 base and J by 4 bases, with 7 bases between the two germline ends. Germline V lookup: CDR1 LGHNA, CDR2 YSLEER. This CDR3 region has 13 residues. CDR3: CASSQGTFYGYTF. The CDR3 DNA sequence: TGCGCCAGCAGCCAAGGGACTTTCTATGGCTACACCTTC.

The rearrangement joins TRBV7-9 to TRBJ2-7, with 8 bases lining up with TRBD2. CDR3 length: 14 amino acids. V lost 5 bases and J lost 6; bases outside the gene matches: 9. Germline-derived CDR1 and CDR2 are SEHNR and FQNEAQ (reference sequence). CDR3 nucleotides: TGTGCCAGCAGCCTCCCGACTAGCGTAGCCGAGCAGTACTTC. This translates into CASSLPTSVAEQYF.

The chain joins TRBV30 to TRBJ2-7; D possibly corresponds to TRBD1 (5 bases). The CDR3 length is 13 residues. V lost 0 bases and J lost 5, with 11 bases in between. The V gene's germline CDR1 is GTSNPN and CDR2 SVGIG (reference sequence). As DNA, the CDR3 is TGTGCCTGGAGTGTTGGCAGGGCCCACGAGCAGTACTTC. It specifies CAWSVGRAHEQYF.

V usage is TRBV9 and J usage is TRBJ2-2; a possible D gene is TRBD1 (6 bases). Germline CDR1 is SGDLS and CDR2 is YYNGEE. This CDR3 comprises 16 residues. V was pared by 3 bases and J by 0 bases, with 12 bases between. CDR3 protein: CASSELKGANTGELFF. CDR3 in DNA: TGTGCCAGCAGCGAGCTTAAGGGGGCGAACACCGGGGAGCTGTTTTTT.

CDR3 sequence reads: CASSTTGSYQPQHF. CDR3 in DNA: TGTGCCAGCAGCACGACAGGATCTTATCAGCCCCAGCATTTT. This chain uses TRBV11-2 with TRBJ1-5; D is possibly TRBD1 (6 bases). Germline-derived CDR1 and CDR2 are SGHAT and FQNNGV. The CDR3 is 14 residues long. V dropped 5 bases and J dropped 5 bases, with 13 bases sitting between them.

This rearrangement joins TRBV7-2 to TRBJ2-3; 7 positions agree with TRBD1. Looked up from germline, CDR1 is SGHTA and CDR2 is FQGNSA. Germline trimming cut 5 bases from V and 2 bases from J; bases unmatched to any gene: 7. The CDR3 covers 15 residues. CDR3 coding DNA: TGTGCCAGCAGCACTCCGGGACAGATCACAGATACGCAGTATTTT. This codes for CASSTPGQITDTQYF.

The chain recombines TRBV6-5 with TRBJ1-5; D is unclear. The CDR3 has 13 amino acids. The germline V gene encodes CDR1 MNHEY and CDR2 SVGAGI. V lost 6 bases, J lost 0 bases, and 6 bases lay in between. The DNA of the CDR3 is TGTGCCAGCAGCCACAGTAGCAATCAGCCCCAGCATTTT. Translated: CASSHSSNQPQHF.

The rearrangement joins TRBV7-2 to TRBJ2-3, with 13 bases aligning to TRBD2. The trim removed 6 bases at V and 3 bases at J, leaving 9 bases unmatched. Germline V gene sequence: CDR1 SGHTA, CDR2 FQGNSA. This CDR3 region has 17 residues. CDR3 sequence: CASRGDPGLAGTDTQYF. In DNA form, the CDR3 reads TGTGCCAGCAGGGGGGACCCGGGACTAGCGGGGACAGATACGCAGTATTTT.

This clone has only one observation. This chain uses TRBV12-2 with TRBJ2-7; the listed D gene, TRBD2, was not tested against the DNA. TRBV12-2 is recorded as a pseudogene. The CDR3 consists of 17 residues. The CDR3 here is CASRLAPSRGLIDEQYF. In DNA form, the CDR3 reads TGTGCAAGTCGCTTAGCGCCGAGCCGGGGTCTAATCGACGAGCAGTACTTC.

The genes are TRBV6-2 or TRBV6-3 and TRBJ2-7; D ambiguous. Trimming pared 1 base from V and 2 bases from J, leaving 6 bases between. The germline CDR1 and CDR2 sequences are MNHEY and SVGEGT. The CDR3 is 13 amino acids. This CDR3 is CASSYWWPYEQYF. CDR3 DNA sequence: TGTGCCAGCAGTTACTGGTGGCCCTACGAGCAGTACTTC.